A selection of T cell receptor beta chains follows, all from one sample in a study of blood T cell repertoires in COVID-19. The data were produced by immunoSEQ multiplex PCR, yet TCRdb's version contains in-frame clones alone and is incomplete. The repertoire holds fewer than 35,000 clones, with 65% to 90% as singletons. Sequencing was done on a sample of peripheral blood. Source of these receptors: a man aged 80 or over with active or convalescent COVID-19. The CDR3 runs from the conserved cysteine through the conserved F or W. The order of the fields is clone size, V gene, J gene, CDR3 protein. Expanded clones get a size class; other rows say once, few or many, or leave the size out.

abundance: -; v_gene: TRBV12-3/TRBV12-4; j_gene: TRBJ1-2; CDR3aa: CASSLTGWDGYTF
abundance: -; v_gene: TRBV6-1; j_gene: TRBJ1-2; CDR3aa: CASSDSGLDGYTF
abundance: -; v_gene: TRBV18; j_gene: TRBJ2-7; CDR3aa: CASSPLGTGQIQQYF
abundance: -; v_gene: TRBV28; j_gene: TRBJ2-7; CDR3aa: CASREPGQGFLREQYF
abundance: -; v_gene: TRBV10-3; j_gene: TRBJ1-4; CDR3aa: CAISATGTDNEKLFF
abundance: -; v_gene: TRBV19; j_gene: TRBJ1-5; CDR3aa: CASGHGGINQPQHF
abundance: few; v_gene: TRBV28; j_gene: TRBJ1-1; CDR3aa: CASTLDSKADTEAFF
abundance: few; v_gene: TRBV6-5; j_gene: TRBJ1-1; CDR3aa: CASSYGTGATEAFF
abundance: -; v_gene: TRBV28; j_gene: TRBJ2-1; CDR3aa: CASSFWGGSYNEQFF
abundance: -; v_gene: TRBV28; j_gene: TRBJ2-1; CDR3aa: CASSRTSGYNEQFF
abundance: few; v_gene: TRBV5-5; j_gene: TRBJ2-7; CDR3aa: CASSVTPGRADEQYF
abundance: -; v_gene: TRBV24-1; j_gene: TRBJ1-4; CDR3aa: CATSHSDRVKEKLFF
abundance: -; v_gene: TRBV16; j_gene: TRBJ1-2; CDR3aa: CASSQETGSGYTF
abundance: -; v_gene: TRBV6-5; j_gene: TRBJ1-5; CDR3aa: CASRGPDQPQHF
abundance: -; v_gene: TRBV24-1; j_gene: TRBJ2-1; CDR3aa: CATSGGEAGGDLYEQFF
abundance: -; v_gene: TRBV7-2; j_gene: TRBJ1-6; CDR3aa: CASSLSGGYNSPLHF
abundance: -; v_gene: TRBV29-1; j_gene: TRBJ2-3; CDR3aa: CSVEGVSTDTQYF
abundance: -; v_gene: TRBV28; j_gene: TRBJ1-2; CDR3aa: CASSLSRSNYGHTF
abundance: -; v_gene: TRBV18; j_gene: TRBJ1-2; CDR3aa: CASSPSGYGYTF
abundance: -; v_gene: TRBV6-2/TRBV6-3; j_gene: TRBJ1-4; CDR3aa: CASSSGQVGEKLFF
abundance: few; v_gene: TRBV27; j_gene: TRBJ2-2; CDR3aa: CASSPISGRVTGELFF
abundance: -; v_gene: TRBV27; j_gene: TRBJ1-5; CDR3aa: CASSFFGGTGGGSQPQHF
abundance: -; v_gene: TRBV27; j_gene: TRBJ2-7; CDR3aa: CASSPSGTGGAGQYF
abundance: once; v_gene: TRBV5-8; j_gene: TRBJ2-5; CDR3aa: CASSTRTGVGETQYF
abundance: few; v_gene: TRBV20-1; j_gene: TRBJ1-1; CDR3aa: CSAPRGTEAFF
abundance: -; v_gene: TRBV18; j_gene: TRBJ1-3; CDR3aa: CASSLQGSGGNTIYF
abundance: -; v_gene: TRBV7-8; j_gene: TRBJ2-1; CDR3aa: CASSHDRGNYNEQFF
abundance: -; v_gene: TRBV4-1; j_gene: TRBJ2-3; CDR3aa: CASSQSKGGLGTDTQYF
abundance: -; v_gene: TRBV5-8; j_gene: TRBJ1-2; CDR3aa: CASSLSVGYTF
abundance: -; v_gene: TRBV27; j_gene: TRBJ1-6; CDR3aa: CASSFGAGSPLHF
abundance: -; v_gene: TRBV10-1; j_gene: TRBJ2-3; CDR3aa: CASSPTSGRQNTQYF
abundance: -; v_gene: TRBV7-8; j_gene: TRBJ1-2; CDR3aa: CASSPSSYGYTF
abundance: -; v_gene: TRBV9; j_gene: TRBJ2-3; CDR3aa: CASTPGQGGGTDTQYF
abundance: -; v_gene: TRBV5-4; j_gene: TRBJ2-3; CDR3aa: CASSWGLTDSDTQYF
abundance: -; v_gene: TRBV21-1; j_gene: TRBJ2-7; CDR3aa: CASLGLARSYEQYF
abundance: once; v_gene: TRBV27; j_gene: TRBJ1-2; CDR3aa: CASSFGHRYGYTF
abundance: few; v_gene: TRBV5-1; j_gene: TRBJ2-2; CDR3aa: CASSLYRTGELFF
abundance: -; v_gene: TRBV7-9; j_gene: TRBJ2-1; CDR3aa: CASSLGTSGVRGEQFF
abundance: -; v_gene: TRBV11-2; j_gene: TRBJ1-1; CDR3aa: CASSLSPGSNTEAFF
abundance: -; v_gene: TRBV6-5; j_gene: TRBJ2-5; CDR3aa: CASGRVAQETQYF
abundance: -; v_gene: TRBV5-4; j_gene: TRBJ2-1; CDR3aa: CASSLGYFTSGIQYNEQFF
abundance: -; v_gene: TRBV6-1; j_gene: TRBJ1-5; CDR3aa: CASSEVGSQPQHF
abundance: medium-sized; v_gene: TRBV7-3; j_gene: TRBJ1-1; CDR3aa: CASSPGHSNTEAFF
abundance: -; v_gene: TRBV10-1; j_gene: TRBJ2-6; CDR3aa: CASSEGRPGANVLTF
abundance: -; v_gene: TRBV9; j_gene: TRBJ2-7; CDR3aa: CASSVGTGQVYEQYF
abundance: -; v_gene: TRBV2; j_gene: TRBJ1-1; CDR3aa: CASSVELINTEAFF
abundance: once; v_gene: TRBV27; j_gene: TRBJ2-5; CDR3aa: CASSLIGEETQYF
abundance: few; v_gene: TRBV28; j_gene: TRBJ1-3; CDR3aa: CASSPPRGLSGNTIYF